This entry features one T cell receptor (beta chain) sequence. This record comes from a study of T cells in Graves' hyperthyroidism and ophthalmopathy. Amplification of TCR beta CDR3 regions was performed using RNA transcripts as template. When the TCR CDR3 underwent first-round RT-PCR, the HTBI primer set was used. MiXCR, applied by TCRdb to the multiplex PCR reads, yields one record per CDR3 protein. The table lists about 600,000 distinct CDR3 sequences, about a sixth of them singletons. CDR3 length: 16 amino acids. After removal of 3 bases from V and 4 bases from J, the junction contained 9 bases not matched to a gene. CDR1 KGHSH and CDR2 LQKENI come from the germline V gene.

Material: blood. The sequence derives from a middle-aged woman with Graves' ophthalmopathy. J is TRBJ2-5 and V is TRBV18; 9 bases map to TRBD2. CDR3 amino acids: CASSPRVAGDGETQYF. CDR3 DNA: TGTGCCAGCTCACCTCGGGTAGCGGGAGACGGAGAGACCCAGTACTTC. The full variable domain, in which reference TRBV18 and TRBJ2-5 provide the parts outside the CDR3, is NAGVMQNPRHLVRRRGQEARLRCSPMKGHSHVYWYRQLPEEGLKFMVYLQKENIIDESGMPKERFSAEFPKEGPSILRIQQVVRGDSAAYFCASSPRVAGDGETQYFGPGTRLLVL.